These 24 T cell receptor beta chains were sequenced from one sample in a study of human T cells and chemical hapten exposure. Using its own MiXCR run on the RACE reads, TCRdb lists one record per CDR3 protein. The sample lists approximately 74,000 distinct CDR3 sequences; 32% were seen once. Time point meaning: patch test 1, 2 weeks after DPC sensitization. Treatment defined: therapeutic diphenylcyclopropenone sensitization with weekly scalp DPC. The sample was whole blood, taken in connection with sensitization to the hapten diphenylcyclopropenone (DPC). These receptors were obtained from a man aged 35 to 55 with alopecia areata. Some clones in this sample may be carry-over from other donors' samples.

This clonotype was counted only a few times. V usage is TRBV7-3 and J usage is TRBJ1-1; no reliable D call. V gave up 7 bases and J gave up 0 bases, with 9 bases separating them. Germline V gene sequence: CDR1 SGHTA, CDR2 FQGTGA. The CDR3 length is 13 residues. The CDR3 sequence is CASKMTLNTEAFF. The CDR3 bases are TGTGCCAGCAAAATGACACTGAACACTGAAGCTTTCTTT.

The J gene is TRBJ2-5, the V gene TRBV29-1; 10 bases fit TRBD1. V gave up 6 bases and J gave up 4 bases; unmatched junction bases: 5. CDR1 and CDR2 from the germline V gene are SQVTM and ANQGSEA. This CDR3 has 13 amino acids. The CDR3 coding sequence is TGCAGCGTGGGGACAGGGGATGCAGAGACCCAGTACTTC. Its protein product is CSVGTGDAETQYF.

The V gene is TRBV6-5, the J gene TRBJ2-7; 8 bases align to TRBD1. V dropped 8 bases and J dropped 4; count of bases not matched to a gene: 7. The germline CDR1 and CDR2 sequences are MNHEY and SVGAGI. This CDR3 comprises 13 residues. CDR3 region: CASSRRGPYEQYF. The DNA for the CDR3 is TGTGCCAGCTCGCGCAGGGGGCCGTACGAGCAGTACTTC.

This chain connects TRBV29-1 to TRBJ2-7, with D possibly being TRBD1 or TRBD2 (5 bases each). With 7 bases removed from V and 9 bases from J, the gap between germline ends came to 22 bases. In germline, CDR1 is SQVTM, CDR2 ANQGSEA. The CDR3 is 13 amino acids. The CDR3 protein is CSARTPGIPRQYF. The CDR3, as DNA: TGCAGCGCAAGGACACCGGGAATTCCGCGGCAGTACTTC.

The chain links TRBV28 to TRBJ2-7; TRBD1 matches at 7 bases. V trimming: 6 bases; J trimming: 2 bases; junction bases outside the gene matches: 7. Germline CDR1 MDHEN, CDR2 SYDVKM. This CDR3 spans 14 amino acids. The CDR3 nucleotides read TGTGCCAGCAGCCAAACAGGGGAGACCTACGAGCAGTACTTC. Its translation is CASSQTGETYEQYF. Variable domain in full (rest from reference TRBV28 and TRBJ2-7): DVKVTQSSRYLVKRTGEKVFLECVQDMDHENMFWYRQDPGLGLRLIYFSYDVKMKEKGDIPEGYSVSREKKERFSLILESASTNQTSMYLCASSQTGETYEQYFGPGTRLTVT.

This clonotype was counted only a few times. The gene calls are TRBV29-1 and TRBJ2-3; 10 bases are shared with TRBD1. The CDR3 runs to 15 residues. Trimming took 6 bases from V and 4 from J; bases not matched to a gene: 10. The germline CDR1 and CDR2 sequences are SQVTM and ANQGSEA. CDR3 loop: CSVERQGADADTQYF. The CDR3 DNA reads as TGCAGCGTGGAGAGACAGGGGGCAGACGCAGATACGCAGTATTTT.

In its sample, this clonotype was seen many times. This CDR3 reads CAISISGTSGSITDTQYF. DNA of the CDR3: TGTGCCATCAGTATATCCGGGACTAGCGGGAGTATTACAGATACGCAGTATTTT. The gene calls are TRBV10-3 and TRBJ2-3; the match to TRBD2 covers 14 bases. V shed 5 bases, J shed 3 bases, and the junction held 10 bases outside the gene matches. The CDR3 is 18 amino acids. Germline V lookup: CDR1 ENHRY, CDR2 SYGVKD.

This rearrangement joins TRBV20-1 to TRBJ1-1, with 7 bases fitting TRBD1. The CDR3 extends over 14 amino acids. J was trimmed by 5 bases and V by 5 bases; bases with no gene match: 11. The germline V gene encodes CDR1 DFQATT and CDR2 SNEGSKA (reference sequence). The CDR3 here is CSADLQGLGTEAFF. In nucleotides, the CDR3 is TGCAGTGCTGACTTACAGGGGCTGGGAACTGAAGCTTTCTTT.

This clonotype showed up many times. The chain uses TRBV6-5 and TRBJ2-7; tentative D call: TRBD2 (6 bases). The V end lost 0 bases, the J end lost 7 bases, and 13 bases lay between the germline ends. Per the germline V gene, CDR1 is MNHEY and CDR2 is SVGAGI. The CDR3 loop spans 14 amino acids. Here the CDR3 reads CASSYSGPRGEQYF. The CDR3 nucleotides read TGTGCCAGCAGTTACTCGGGACCTCGGGGGGAGCAGTACTTC.

The chain carries TRBV3-1 and TRBJ2-2, with D possibly being TRBD1 (6 bases). Trimming removed 3 bases from V and 4 bases from J, with 12 bases in between. This CDR3 is built from 15 residues. CDR1 and CDR2 from the germline V gene are LGHDT and YNNKEL (reference sequence). The CDR3 nucleotides read TGTGCCAGCAGCCACAGACAGGCTACCACCGGGGAGCTGTTTTTT. This sequence encodes CASSHRQATTGELFF.

This clonotype appeared a few times. The chain carries TRBV19 and TRBJ2-1, with D maybe TRBD2 (5 bases). This CDR3 region has 15 residues. The germline V and J ends were trimmed by 4 bases and 4 bases, with 14 bases remaining between them. Germline loops: CDR1 LNHDA, CDR2 SQIVND (reference sequence). The CDR3 nucleotides are TGTGCCAGTAGTAGGATGGCACTAGGATACAATGAGCAGTTCTTC. Translated: CASSRMALGYNEQFF.

This clonotype came up once. This chain connects TRBV12-3 or TRBV12-4 to TRBJ2-2, with 7 bases identical to TRBD1. This CDR3 has 15 amino acids. The V segment lost 6 bases and the J segment 2 bases; nucleotides outside the gene matches: 6. As DNA, the CDR3 is TGTGCCAGCAGACCCACAGGGGCAAACACCGGGGAGCTGTTTTTT. Its protein is CASRPTGANTGELFF.

This clonotype was seen a few times. This chain joins TRBV4-1 and TRBJ1-1; tentative D call: TRBD1 (6 bases). CDR3 size: 14 residues. The V end was cut by 6 bases, the J end by 4 bases, with 15 bases between. From germline, CDR1 is MGHRA and CDR2 YSYEKL. This CDR3 is CASSRGREGTEAFF. The CDR3 bases are TGCGCCAGCAGTAGGGGGAGGGAGGGCACTGAAGCTTTCTTT.

V and J are TRBV3-1 and TRBJ2-7; D might be TRBD1 or TRBD2, each matching 5 bases. Looked up from germline, CDR1 is LGHDT and CDR2 is YNNKEL (reference sequence). The length of the CDR3 is 13 residues. V lost 11 bases to trimming and J lost 2 bases, with 16 bases between them. DNA of the CDR3: TGTGCCTGCAAGAGGGCAGGGACCTACGAGCAGTACTTC. This codes for CACKRAGTYEQYF.

The chain carries TRBV28 and TRBJ1-5; the match to TRBD1 covers 11 bases. V lost 2 bases to trimming and J lost 1 base; unmatched junction nucleotides: 4. Per the germline V gene, CDR1 is MDHEN and CDR2 is SYDVKM. CDR3 length equals 17 residues. DNA of the CDR3: TGTGCCAGCAGTTTACGGACAGGGGGCATGAGCAATCAGCCCCAGCATTTT. Protein product: CASSLRTGGMSNQPQHF.

This clonotype was seen a few times. The chain is built from TRBV27 and TRBJ1-1; tentatively, D is TRBD1 (6 bases). Germline V gene sequence: CDR1 MNHEY, CDR2 SMNVEV (reference sequence). Trimming stripped 5 bases from V and 1 base from J, with 11 bases between. The CDR3 length is 14 residues. The CDR3 protein is CASSARTANTEAFF. The CDR3 DNA sequence: TGTGCCAGCAGTGCACGGACAGCGAACACTGAAGCTTTCTTT.

The J gene is TRBJ2-7, the V gene TRBV28; maybe TRBD1 (7 bases). From germline, CDR1 is MDHEN and CDR2 SYDVKM. Trimming stripped 5 bases from V and 9 bases from J, with 14 bases between. This CDR3 region has 12 residues. The chain's CDR3 is CASSPQGEVQYF. CDR3 in DNA: TGTGCCAGCAGTCCCCAGGGGGAGGTGCAGTACTTC.

This clonotype came up a few times. The J gene is TRBJ2-5, the V gene TRBV6-1; the D is unclear. Germline V gene lookup returns CDR1 MNHNS and CDR2 SASEGT. V was trimmed by 3 bases and J by 1 base, leaving 9 bases between them. This CDR3 contains 14 residues. DNA for the CDR3: TGTGCCAGCAGTGACGGATGGGGCCAAGAGACCCAGTACTTC. The encoded protein is CASSDGWGQETQYF.

This clonotype has only a few counts. V usage is TRBV7-9 and J usage is TRBJ2-2; TRBD2 agrees at 12 bases. The V and J ends lost 4 bases and 6 bases, in that order; junction bases with no gene match: 12. The CDR3 runs 18 residues. Germline CDR1 reads SEHNR; CDR2 reads FQNEAQ (reference sequence). In DNA form, the CDR3 reads TGTGCCAGCAGCTCCCGGACTAGCGGGACCCACTGGGCCGGGGAGCTGTTTTTT. This encodes CASSSRTSGTHWAGELFF. The entire variable domain, with the rest obtained from reference TRBV7-9 and TRBJ2-2, is as follows: DTGVSQNPRHKITKRGQNVTFRCDPISEHNRLYWYRQTLGQGPEFLTYFQNEAQLEKSRLLSDRFSAERPKGSFSTLEIQRTEQGDSAMYLCASSSRTSGTHWAGELFFGEGSRLTVL.

A few counts support this clonotype. The genes are TRBV10-3 and TRBJ1-1, with 7 positions matching TRBD1. In germline, CDR1 is ENHRY, CDR2 SYGVKD. The junction had 5 bases not matched to a gene; V was cut back by 3 bases and J by 7 bases. This CDR3 contains 13 residues. The CDR3 sequence: CAISERTGGEAFF. CDR3 sequence (DNA): TGTGCCATCAGTGAACGGACAGGAGGTGAAGCTTTCTTT.

The table lists this clonotype with a few counts. This chain connects TRBV12-3 or TRBV12-4 to TRBJ1-4; no firm D call. Trimming stripped 2 bases from V and 6 bases from J, with 10 bases between. The CDR3 totals 14 residues. CDR3 loop: CASSLSQIDEKLFF. CDR3 nucleotides: TGTGCCAGCAGTTTATCTCAGATTGATGAAAAACTGTTTTTT.

The chain links TRBV3-1 to TRBJ1-4; D is unclear. Trimming removed 2 bases at V and 10 bases at J, with 8 bases between. The CDR3 loop spans 12 amino acids. Germline V gives CDR1 LGHDT, CDR2 YNNKEL (reference sequence). CDR3 sequence reads: CASSQRLGKLFF. For the CDR3, the DNA is TGTGCCAGCAGCCAAAGGCTTGGAAAACTGTTTTTT.

J is TRBJ2-2 and V is TRBV28, with D unclear. The CDR3 consists of 19 residues. Germline assignment: CDR1 MDHEN and CDR2 SYDVKM. V gave up 3 bases and J gave up 5 bases, with 25 bases separating them. CDR3 DNA: TGTGCCAGCAGTTTGTGGCCCGGTCACAGTGAGAGGCGGACCGGGGAGCTGTTTTTT. It encodes CASSLWPGHSERRTGELFF.

This clonotype was recorded a few times. This chain links TRBV4-2 with TRBJ2-3; D is uncertain. Germline CDR1 is LGHNA and CDR2 is YNFKEQ. This CDR3 comprises 15 residues. V was shortened by 8 bases and J by 1 base, with 16 bases between the two germline ends. CDR3 DNA: TGTGCCAGCGGGCCCTTAGCCCCCGGCACAGATACGCAGTATTTT. This translates into CASGPLAPGTDTQYF.